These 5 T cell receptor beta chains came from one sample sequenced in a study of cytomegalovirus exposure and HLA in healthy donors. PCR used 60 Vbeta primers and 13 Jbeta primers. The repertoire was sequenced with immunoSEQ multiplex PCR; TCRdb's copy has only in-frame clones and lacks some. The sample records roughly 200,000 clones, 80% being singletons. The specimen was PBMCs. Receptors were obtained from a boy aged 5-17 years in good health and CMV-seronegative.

CDR3 DNA: TGCGCCAGCAGTCAGAGCAATCAGCCCCAGCATTTT. It codes for CASSQSNQPQHF. This chain uses TRBV10-2 with TRBJ1-5; D ambiguous. The V end was cut by 5 bases, the J end by 1 base, with 3 bases between. CDR1 is WSHSY, CDR2 SAAADI, per germline. CDR3 size: 12 residues.

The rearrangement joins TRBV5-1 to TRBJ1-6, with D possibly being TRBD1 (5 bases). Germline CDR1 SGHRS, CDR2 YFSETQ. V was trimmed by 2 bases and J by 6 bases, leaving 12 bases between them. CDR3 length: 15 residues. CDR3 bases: TGCGCCAGCAGCTTAGAGACAGCTCCTAATTCACCCCTCCACTTT. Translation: CASSLETAPNSPLHF.

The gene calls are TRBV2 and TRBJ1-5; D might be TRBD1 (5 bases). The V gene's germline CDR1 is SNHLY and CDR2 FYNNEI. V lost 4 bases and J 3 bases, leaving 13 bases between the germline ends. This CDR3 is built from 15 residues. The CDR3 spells CASSAGRVNNQPQHF. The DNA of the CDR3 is TGTGCCAGCAGTGCGGGCAGGGTTAACAATCAGCCCCAGCATTTT.

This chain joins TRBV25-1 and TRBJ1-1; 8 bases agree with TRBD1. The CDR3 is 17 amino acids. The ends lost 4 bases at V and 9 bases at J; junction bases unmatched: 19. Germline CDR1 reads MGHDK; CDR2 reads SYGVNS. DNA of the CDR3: TGTGCCAGCAGTGCAAGACAGGGGTCGTTCTGGAGTATTAAAGCTTTCTTT. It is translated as CASSARQGSFWSIKAFF. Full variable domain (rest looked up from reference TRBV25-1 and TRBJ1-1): EADIYQTPRYLVIGTGKKITLECSQTMGHDKMYWYQQDPGMELHLIHYSYGVNSTEKGDLSSESTVSRIRTEHFPLTLESARPSHTSQYLCASSARQGSFWSIKAFFGQGTRLTVV.

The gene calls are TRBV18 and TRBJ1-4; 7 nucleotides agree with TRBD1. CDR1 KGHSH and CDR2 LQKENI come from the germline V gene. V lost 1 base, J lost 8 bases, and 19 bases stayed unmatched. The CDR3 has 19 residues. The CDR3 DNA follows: TGTGCCAGCTCACCACACAACAAAATAACAGGGGCGGCCAGAGAAAAACTGTTTTTT. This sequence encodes CASSPHNKITGAAREKLFF. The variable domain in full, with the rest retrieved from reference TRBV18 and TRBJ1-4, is NAGVMQNPRHLVRRRGQEARLRCSPMKGHSHVYWYRQLPEEGLKFMVYLQKENIIDESGMPKERFSAEFPKEGPSILRIQQVVRGDSAAYFCASSPHNKITGAAREKLFFGSGTQLSVL.